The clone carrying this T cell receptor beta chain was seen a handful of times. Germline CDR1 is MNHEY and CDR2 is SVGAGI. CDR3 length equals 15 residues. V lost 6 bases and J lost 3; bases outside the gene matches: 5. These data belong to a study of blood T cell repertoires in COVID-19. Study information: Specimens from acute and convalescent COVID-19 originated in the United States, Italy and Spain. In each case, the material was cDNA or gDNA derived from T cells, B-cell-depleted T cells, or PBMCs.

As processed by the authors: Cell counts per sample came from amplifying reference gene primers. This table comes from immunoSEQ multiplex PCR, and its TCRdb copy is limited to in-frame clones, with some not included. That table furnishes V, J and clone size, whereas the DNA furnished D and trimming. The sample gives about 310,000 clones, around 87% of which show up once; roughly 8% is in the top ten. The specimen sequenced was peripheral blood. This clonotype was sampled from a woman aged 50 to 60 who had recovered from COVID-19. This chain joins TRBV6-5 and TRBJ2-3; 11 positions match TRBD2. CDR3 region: CASRTLAGGTDTQYF. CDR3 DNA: TGTGCCAGCAGAACCCTAGCGGGAGGAACAGATACGCAGTATTTT.